The rows below give T cell receptor beta chains drawn from one sample of a study of T cell responses to AZD1222 COVID-19 vaccine. The table came from immunoSEQ multiplex PCR; TCRdb's copy has only in-frame clones and leaves some out. Among 150,000 to 200,000 clones, more than 85% were seen once, and the ten largest hold roughly 1.2%. Sequencing was performed on peripheral blood, taken 28 days after the second AZD1222 dose. The receptors originated from an adult who received the AZD1222 COVID-19 vaccine. Both conserved end residues are part of each CDR3. Fields, in order: V gene, D gene, J gene, clone size, CDR3 DNA, CDR3 protein. A D gene is named only where the DNA matches it firmly. Not all rows give a size; the values are once, few, many and, for expanded clones, a class.

TRBV25-1,TRBD2,TRBJ2-5,.,TGTGCCAGCAGTGAACTAGCGGGAGGCCTGGTGACCCAGTACTTC,CASSELAGGLVTQYF
TRBV11-1,TRBD1,TRBJ2-4,.,TGTGCCAGCAGCATATCAGGACAGGGGGCTAACATTCAGTACTTC,CASSISGQGANIQYF
TRBV6-5,.,TRBJ1-1,.,TGTGCCAGCAGTTACGGGACGGTGAACACTGAAGCTTTCTTT,CASSYGTVNTEAFF
TRBV6-4,TRBD1,TRBJ2-2,.,TGTGCCAGCAGCCCCCGGACAGGGAACACCGGGGAGCTGTTTTTT,CASSPRTGNTGELFF
TRBV5-4,.,TRBJ2-4,.,TGTGCCAGCAGCCCCGGCGGAGGGGATCAAAACATTCAGTACTTC,CASSPGGGDQNIQYF
TRBV7-2,.,TRBJ2-1,few,TGTGCCAGCAGCTCCGGGAGTTACTCCTACAATGAGCAGTTCTTC,CASSSGSYSYNEQFF
TRBV3-1/TRBV3-2,TRBD2,TRBJ2-3,.,TGTGCCAGCAGCCGGCGGGGGGAAACAGATACGCAGTATTTT,CASSRRGETDTQYF
TRBV29-1,TRBD1,TRBJ1-3,.,TGCAGCGTTGAAGCCGGGACAGGCCTCTCTGGAAACACCATATATTTT,CSVEAGTGLSGNTIYF
TRBV10-2,.,TRBJ2-7,once,TGCGCCAGCAGTGAGTTGCCCTACGAGCAGTACTTC,CASSELPYEQYF
TRBV16,TRBD1,TRBJ2-7,.,TGTGCCAGCAGCCAATCCGGGACAGGGGAGCAGTACTTC,CASSQSGTGEQYF
TRBV9,TRBD2,TRBJ2-3,.,TGTGCCAGCAGCGTCCGAAAGAGGGAGGGAGAAGTGATAGATACGCAGTATTTT,CASSVRKREGEVIDTQYF
TRBV5-1,.,TRBJ1-5,.,TGCGCCAGCAGCTTGGCTGAGAATCAGCCCCAGCATTTT,CASSLAENQPQHF
TRBV27,.,TRBJ2-7,.,TGTGCCAGCAGTTTGGGCCTGGGGTCCTACGAGCAGTACTTC,CASSLGLGSYEQYF
TRBV15,TRBD1,TRBJ1-6,.,TGTGCCACCAGCAGAGTCTACCAGGGGGACCCCCTCCACTTT,CATSRVYQGDPLHF
TRBV2,.,TRBJ2-6,.,TGTGCCAGCAGTGATGGTTGGGGGGCTGCCTCCGGGGCCAACGTCCTGACTTTC,CASSDGWGAASGANVLTF
TRBV28,.,TRBJ1-1,once,TGTGCCAGCAGGAGAAGGGTGAACACTGAAGCTTTCTTT,CASRRRVNTEAFF
TRBV5-1,TRBD1,TRBJ2-7,.,TGCGCCAGCAGCCAGGATGGGACAGGGGAACCGCAGTACTTC,CASSQDGTGEPQYF
TRBV14,TRBD1,TRBJ1-1,.,TGTGCCAGCAGCCCGACAGGGGCTGAAGCTTTCTTT,CASSPTGAEAFF